The 24 T cell receptor beta chains below were found in one sample sequenced in a study of T cells in Graves' hyperthyroidism and ophthalmopathy. RNA transcripts yielded amplified TCR beta CDR3 regions. Using the HTBI primer set, a first-round RT-PCR was run on the TCR CDR3. TCRdb analysed the multiplex PCR reads with MiXCR anew, one entry per CDR3 protein. The data hold under 650,000 distinct CDR3 sequences, with about a sixth observed a single time. The sequencing input was blood. The source of these receptors is a woman under 40 with Graves' hyperthyroidism.

The genes are TRBV28 and TRBJ2-7; 9 nucleotides match TRBD1. After removal of 4 bases from V and 3 bases from J, the junction contained 7 bases not matched to a gene. Per germline, CDR1 MDHEN and CDR2 SYDVKM. This CDR3 region has 15 residues. The CDR3 bases are TGTGCCAGCAGTTCCACCGGGACAGGGCACTACGAGCAGTACTTC. Translated: CASSSTGTGHYEQYF.

CDR3 sequence: CATSALPNQPQHF. In DNA form, the CDR3 reads TGTGCCACCAGTGCCCTCCCCAATCAGCCCCAGCATTTT. This chain connects TRBV24-1 to TRBJ1-5; unclear D gene. Germline V CDR1 and CDR2: KGHDR, SFDVKD. The CDR3 covers 13 residues. The V and J ends lost 5 bases and 3 bases respectively, with 7 bases between them.

The chain has TRBV6-9 and TRBJ1-2; D gene uncertain. The V gene's germline CDR1 is MNHGY and CDR2 SVAAGI. This CDR3 comprises 12 residues. The ends were cut back, 0 bases at V and 8 bases at J, with 7 bases in the middle. The CDR3 bases are TGTGCCAGCAGTTATTCGATTGGGGGCTACACCTTC. Translating gives CASSYSIGGYTF.

With respect to this clonotype: This CDR3 is missing its conserved last phenylalanine or tryptophan, likely due to a read error. The chain combines TRBV7-9 with TRBJ2-7, with 12 bases identical to TRBD2. The CDR3 consists of 15 residues. With V trimmed by 6 bases and J by 4 bases, 7 bases remained unmatched. Germline V CDR1 and CDR2: SEHNR, FQNEAQ (reference sequence). CDR3: CASREGTSGLYEQYS. CDR3 in DNA: TGTGCCAGCAGGGAGGGGACTAGCGGGTTATACGAGCAGTACTCC.

Remarks on this clonotype: Its ends do not fully match the called genes, so a read error is possible. The chain is built from TRBV30 and TRBJ2-3; tentative D call: TRBD2 (6 bases). The CDR3 is 15 amino acids. Germline assignment: CDR1 GTSNPN and CDR2 SVGIG (reference sequence). The CDR3 loop reads CASSDGAGPTDTQYF. The CDR3 DNA follows: TGTGCCTCGAGTGATGGGGCGGGACCGACGGATACGCAGTATTTT.

The chain uses TRBV5-5 and TRBJ1-2, with 10 bases identical to TRBD1. Trimming took 0 bases from V and 4 from J; bases not matched to a gene: 3. Germline assignment: CDR1 SGHKS and CDR2 YYEKEE (reference sequence). The CDR3 has 15 residues. This chain's CDR3 is CASSLAGQGGYGYTF. The CDR3 region has the DNA TGTGCCAGCAGCTTGGCAGGACAGGGGGGCTATGGCTACACCTTC.

J is TRBJ2-7 and V is TRBV7-9, with 12 positions matching TRBD1. The CDR3 runs to 15 residues. Germline lookup yields CDR1 SEHNR and CDR2 FQNEAQ (reference sequence). With 3 bases clipped from V and 7 bases from J, the junction kept 7 bases outside the gene matches. This CDR3 is CASSFRDRGPREQYF. The CDR3 nucleotides read TGTGCCAGCAGCTTCCGGGACAGGGGGCCCCGGGAGCAGTACTTC.

This clonotype was seen repeatedly, ten times or more. This rearrangement joins TRBV27 to TRBJ1-1, with no clear D. The CDR3 is made up of 16 amino acids. The ends were cut back, 4 bases at V and 4 bases at J, with 19 bases in the middle. The germline V gene encodes CDR1 MNHEY and CDR2 SMNVEV (reference sequence). CDR3 nucleotides: TGTGCCAGCAGTTCGCCTAGAGGATGGGGAGGCACTGAAGCTTTCTTT. It yields the protein CASSSPRGWGGTEAFF.

The chain uses TRBV3-1 and TRBJ2-1; D unclear. V lost 0 bases, J lost 9 bases, and 9 bases lay in between. The CDR3 contains 13 residues. CDR1 LGHDT and CDR2 YNNKEL come from the germline V gene (reference sequence). CDR3 sequence: CASSQESGFEQFF. In DNA, the CDR3 is TGTGCCAGCAGCCAAGAGTCCGGTTTTGAGCAGTTCTTC.

The table lists this clonotype with many counts. This chain joins TRBV5-1 and TRBJ2-7; D remains ambiguous. The CDR3 runs to 14 residues. Trimming stripped 0 bases from V and 0 bases from J, with 7 bases between. Germline assignment: CDR1 SGHRS and CDR2 YFSETQ. CDR3 bases: TGCGCCAGCAGCTTGGACCTTACCTCCTACGAGCAGTACTTC. Translation gives CASSLDLTSYEQYF.

With regard to this clonotype: A much larger clonotype is one base distant, so this may be a read error. The chain carries TRBV28 and TRBJ1-1; maybe TRBD1 (5 bases). This CDR3 contains 14 residues. CDR1 is MDHEN and CDR2 is SYDVKM in the germline V gene. V was pared by 6 bases and J by 3 bases, with 14 bases between. For the CDR3, the DNA is TGTGCCAGCAGCCCCGGGGGGGGGTACACTGAAGCTTTCTTT. Translating it yields CASSPGGGYTEAFF. Complete variable domain (other parts from reference TRBV28 and TRBJ1-1): DVKVTQSSRYLVKRTGEKVFLECVQDMDHENMFWYRQDPGLGLRLIYFSYDVKMKEKGDIPEGYSVSREKKERFSLILESASTNQTSMYLCASSPGGGYTEAFFGQGTRLTVV.

The chain carries TRBV7-3 and TRBJ1-2, with 8 positions matching TRBD1. J lost 2 bases, V lost 5 bases, and 4 bases had no gene match. The CDR3 length is 14 residues. Germline loops: CDR1 SGHTA, CDR2 FQGTGA. CDR3 nucleotide sequence: TGTGCCAGCAGCCCCAGGGGGCGAAACTATGGCTACACCTTC. It specifies CASSPRGRNYGYTF.

Many counts were recorded for this clonotype. This chain connects TRBV5-5 to TRBJ2-7; 10 bases fit TRBD1. CDR1 is SGHKS, CDR2 YYEKEE, per germline (reference sequence). V gave up 2 bases and J gave up 4 bases; unmatched junction bases: 6. This CDR3 region has 15 residues. CDR3 amino acids: CASSFGQGDGYEQYF. Written as DNA, the CDR3 is TGTGCCAGCAGCTTCGGACAGGGGGATGGGTACGAGCAGTACTTC.

This clonotype came up many times. The CDR3 bases are TGTGCCAGCAGGGTGGGACTAGCGGGAGTGGAGACCCAGTACTTC. The encoded protein is CASRVGLAGVETQYF. The chain uses TRBV28 and TRBJ2-5, with 14 bases fitting TRBD2. The V gene end was trimmed by 6 bases and the J gene end by 5 bases; junction bases not matched to a gene: 5. This CDR3 contains 15 residues. Germline lookup yields CDR1 MDHEN and CDR2 SYDVKM.

This clonotype was observed a few times. V gene TRBV28 combines with J gene TRBJ2-3; D is perhaps TRBD2 (5 bases). This CDR3 is 13 amino acids long. The V gene's germline CDR1 is MDHEN and CDR2 SYDVKM. Trimming cost V 8 bases and J 5 bases, with 14 bases left between them. CDR3 region: CASGLSSIDTQYF. The CDR3 DNA reads TGTGCCAGCGGACTGTCTTCCATAGATACGCAGTATTTT.

This sequence joins TRBV19 and TRBJ2-3; D uncertain. Looked up from germline, CDR1 is LNHDA and CDR2 is SQIVND (reference sequence). This CDR3 region has 13 residues. Trimming shortened V by 1 base and J by 5 bases, and 7 bases separated the two germline ends. CDR3 nucleotide sequence: TGTGCCAGTAGTATAGTGCCCAGAGATACGCAGTATTTT. Its protein product is CASSIVPRDTQYF. The whole variable domain, filled in from reference TRBV19 and TRBJ2-3, reads DGGITQSPKYLFRKEGQNVTLSCEQNLNHDAMYWYRQDPGQGLRLIYYSQIVNDFQKGDIAEGYSVSREKKESFPLTVTSAQKNPTAFYLCASSIVPRDTQYFGPGTRLTVL.

The table lists this clonotype with many counts. This chain connects TRBV2 to TRBJ1-5; TRBD1 matches at 8 bases. Germline V gene sequence: CDR1 SNHLY, CDR2 FYNNEI. The V gene end was trimmed by 4 bases and the J gene end by 2 bases; junction bases not matched to a gene: 4. The CDR3 has 15 amino acids. The CDR3 here is CASSGSTGGNQPQHF. The DNA for the CDR3 is TGTGCCAGCAGTGGATCGACAGGGGGCAATCAGCCCCAGCATTTT.

This clonotype was counted a few times. The chain is built from TRBV28 and TRBJ1-3; D gene unclear. The CDR3 covers 13 residues. Trimming stripped 7 bases from V and 4 bases from J, with 11 bases between. Germline-derived CDR1 and CDR2 are MDHEN and SYDVKM. CDR3 sequence: CASILGSGNTIYF. The CDR3 coding sequence is TGTGCCAGCATCCTGGGCAGCGGAAACACCATATATTTT.

V usage is TRBV5-1 and J usage is TRBJ2-5; TRBD2 matches 10 bases. The CDR3 runs 15 residues. V lost 0 bases, J lost 5 bases, and 4 bases stayed unmatched. Germline-derived CDR1 and CDR2 are SGHRS and YFSETQ. The CDR3 DNA sequence: TGCGCCAGCAGCTTGGCGGGGACTAGCGCGGAGACCCAGTACTTC. This translates into CASSLAGTSAETQYF.

This clonotype was detected only a few times. This chain connects TRBV5-1 to TRBJ2-1; TRBD2 matches at 8 bases. Germline assignment: CDR1 SGHRS and CDR2 YFSETQ. The J segment lost 3 bases and the V segment lost 4 bases, leaving 6 bases of the junction unmatched. The CDR3 covers 15 residues. Written as DNA, the CDR3 is TGCGCCAGCAGCCCTCTAGCGGGTATCTACAATGAGCAGTTCTTC. Amino acids: CASSPLAGIYNEQFF.

This clonotype showed up just once. This chain joins TRBV6-1 and TRBJ1-4; TRBD1 aligns across 10 bases. CDR1 and CDR2 from the germline V gene are MNHNS and SASEGT. The CDR3 has 14 amino acids. Germline trimming cut 5 bases from V and 11 bases from J; bases unmatched to any gene: 8. CDR3 region: CASSRQGAGMKLFF. The CDR3 DNA follows: TGTGCCAGCAGTAGACAGGGGGCCGGGATGAAACTGTTTTTT.

This clonotype was picked up many times. The chain recombines TRBV28 with TRBJ1-2; D is ambiguous. The V gene lost 7 bases and the J gene lost 0 bases, with 12 bases spanning the gap. The CDR3 is 14 residues long. The germline CDR1 and CDR2 sequences are MDHEN and SYDVKM. The CDR3 DNA sequence: TGTGCCAGCACCGCGGCCCTAGCTAACTATGGCTACACCTTC. This gives the protein CASTAALANYGYTF.

The table lists this clonotype with a few counts. This chain connects TRBV7-3 to TRBJ1-5; a possible D gene is TRBD1 (6 bases). The ends were cut back, 0 bases at V and 3 bases at J, with 15 bases in the middle. Germline CDR1 and CDR2: SGHTA and FQGTGA. The CDR3 has 17 residues. CDR3 sequence reads: CASSLTGQPITNQPQHF. The CDR3 nucleotides are TGTGCCAGCAGCTTAACAGGACAGCCAATAACCAATCAGCCCCAGCATTTT.

This chain uses TRBV12-3 or TRBV12-4 with TRBJ1-5, with D hard to call. The CDR3 consists of 15 residues. V lost 3 bases, J lost 4 bases, and 13 bases lay in between. CDR3 in DNA: TGTGCCAGCAGTTTGTCCCAGGAGAAAAATCAGCCCCAGCATTTT. Its translation is CASSLSQEKNQPQHF.